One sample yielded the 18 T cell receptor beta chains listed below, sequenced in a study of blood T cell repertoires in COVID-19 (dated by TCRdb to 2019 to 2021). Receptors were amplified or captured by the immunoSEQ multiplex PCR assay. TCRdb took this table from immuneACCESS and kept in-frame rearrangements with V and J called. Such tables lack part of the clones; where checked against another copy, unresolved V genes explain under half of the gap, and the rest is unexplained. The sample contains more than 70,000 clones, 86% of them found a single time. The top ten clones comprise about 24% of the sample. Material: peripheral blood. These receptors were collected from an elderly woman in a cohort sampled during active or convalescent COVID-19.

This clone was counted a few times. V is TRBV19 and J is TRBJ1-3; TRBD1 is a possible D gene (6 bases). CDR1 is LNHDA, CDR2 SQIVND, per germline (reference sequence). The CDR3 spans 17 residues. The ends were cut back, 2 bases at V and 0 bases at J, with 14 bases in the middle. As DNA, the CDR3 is TGTGCCAGTAGTATATTACAGGGAGAAGTCTCTGGAAACACCATATATTTT. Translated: CASSILQGEVSGNTIYF.

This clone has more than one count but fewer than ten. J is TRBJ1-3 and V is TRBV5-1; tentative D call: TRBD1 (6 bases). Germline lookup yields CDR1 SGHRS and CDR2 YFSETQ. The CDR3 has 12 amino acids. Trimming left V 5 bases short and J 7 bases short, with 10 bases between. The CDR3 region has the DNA TGCGCCAGCAGGTCTACAGGGAACACCATATATTTT. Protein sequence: CASRSTGNTIYF.

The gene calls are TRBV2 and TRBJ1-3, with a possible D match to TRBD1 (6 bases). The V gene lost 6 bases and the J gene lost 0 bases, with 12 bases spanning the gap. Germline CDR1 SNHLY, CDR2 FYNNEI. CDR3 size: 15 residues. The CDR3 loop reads CASSGQPVSGNTIYF. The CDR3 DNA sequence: TGTGCCAGCAGCGGACAGCCAGTCTCTGGAAACACCATATATTTT.

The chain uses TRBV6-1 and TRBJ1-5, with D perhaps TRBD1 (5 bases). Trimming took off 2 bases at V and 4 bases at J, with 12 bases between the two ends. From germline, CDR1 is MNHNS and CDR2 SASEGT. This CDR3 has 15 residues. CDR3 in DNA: TGTGCCAGCAGTGAACGCCCAGGGCCGAATCAGCCCCAGCATTTT. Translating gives CASSERPGPNQPQHF.

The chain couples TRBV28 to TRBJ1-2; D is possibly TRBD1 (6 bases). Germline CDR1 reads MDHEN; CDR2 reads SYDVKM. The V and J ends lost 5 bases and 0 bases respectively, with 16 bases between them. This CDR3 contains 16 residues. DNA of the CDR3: TGTGCCAGCAGTCCCGAGACAGGAAGAGCTAACTATGGCTACACCTTC. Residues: CASSPETGRANYGYTF.

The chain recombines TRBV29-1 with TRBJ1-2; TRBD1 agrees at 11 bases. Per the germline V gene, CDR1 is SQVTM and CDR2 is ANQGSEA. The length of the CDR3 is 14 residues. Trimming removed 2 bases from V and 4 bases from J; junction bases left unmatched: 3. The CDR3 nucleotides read TGCAGCGTTGAAAGGACAGGGGGCGGCTATGGCTACACCTTC. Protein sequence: CSVERTGGGYGYTF.

The CDR3 spells CASSHTGGPDEQYF. CDR3 sequence (DNA): TGTGCCAGCAGCCATACGGGAGGGCCCGACGAGCAGTACTTC. The V and J genes are TRBV9 and TRBJ2-7; 8 bases map to TRBD2. Germline lookup yields CDR1 SGDLS and CDR2 YYNGEE. The V and J ends lost 4 bases and 5 bases, in that order; junction bases with no gene match: 8. This CDR3 has 14 residues.

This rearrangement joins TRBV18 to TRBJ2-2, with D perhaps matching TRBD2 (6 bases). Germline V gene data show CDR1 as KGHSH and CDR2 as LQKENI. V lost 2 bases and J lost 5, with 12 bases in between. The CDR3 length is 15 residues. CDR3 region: CASSPTGVETGELFF. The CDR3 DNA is TGTGCCAGCTCACCAACGGGGGTGGAAACCGGGGAGCTGTTTTTT.

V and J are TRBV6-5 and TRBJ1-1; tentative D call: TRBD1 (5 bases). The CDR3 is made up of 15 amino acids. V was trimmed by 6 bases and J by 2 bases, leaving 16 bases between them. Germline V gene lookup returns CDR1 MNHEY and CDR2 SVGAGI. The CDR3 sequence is CASSLWGSTNTEAFF. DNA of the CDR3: TGTGCCAGCAGCCTCTGGGGCAGCACCAACACTGAAGCTTTCTTT.

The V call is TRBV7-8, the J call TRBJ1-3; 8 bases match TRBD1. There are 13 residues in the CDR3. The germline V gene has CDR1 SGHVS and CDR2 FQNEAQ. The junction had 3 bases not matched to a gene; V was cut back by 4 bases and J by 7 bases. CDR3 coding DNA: TGTGCCAGCAGCTCTGGACAGGGTAACACCATATATTTT. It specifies CASSSGQGNTIYF.

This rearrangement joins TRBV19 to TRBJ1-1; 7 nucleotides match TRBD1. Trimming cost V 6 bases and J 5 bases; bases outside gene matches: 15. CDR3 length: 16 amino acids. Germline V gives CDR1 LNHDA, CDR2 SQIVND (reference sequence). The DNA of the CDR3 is TGTGCCAGTAGGGCCCAAGACAGGGCTTTGGAGACTGAAGCTTTCTTT. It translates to CASRAQDRALETEAFF.

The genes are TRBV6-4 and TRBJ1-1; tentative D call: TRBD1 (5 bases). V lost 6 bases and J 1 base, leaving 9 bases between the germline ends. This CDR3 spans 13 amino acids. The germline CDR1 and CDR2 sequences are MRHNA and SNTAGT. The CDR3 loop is CASRSDRNTEAFF. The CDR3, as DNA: TGTGCCAGCAGATCCGACAGGAACACTGAAGCTTTCTTT.

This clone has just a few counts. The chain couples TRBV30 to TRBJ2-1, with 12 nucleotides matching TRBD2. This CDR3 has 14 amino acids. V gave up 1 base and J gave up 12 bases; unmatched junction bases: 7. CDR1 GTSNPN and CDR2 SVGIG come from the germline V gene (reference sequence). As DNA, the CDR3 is TGTGCCTGGAGTGAGGGTCTAGCGGGAGGGCCGCAGTTCTTC. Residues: CAWSEGLAGGPQFF.

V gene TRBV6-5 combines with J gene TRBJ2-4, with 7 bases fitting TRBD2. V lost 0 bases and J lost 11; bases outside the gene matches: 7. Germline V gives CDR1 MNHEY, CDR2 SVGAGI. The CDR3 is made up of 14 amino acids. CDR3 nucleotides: TGTGCCAGCAGTTACTCGAGGACTAGAAGCCTTCAGTACTTC. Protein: CASSYSRTRSLQYF.

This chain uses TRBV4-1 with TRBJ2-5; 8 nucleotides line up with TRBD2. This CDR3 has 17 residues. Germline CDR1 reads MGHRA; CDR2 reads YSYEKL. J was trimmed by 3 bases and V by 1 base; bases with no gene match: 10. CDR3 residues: CASSQVPGGTLKETQYF. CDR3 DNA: TGCGCCAGCAGCCAAGTTCCGGGGGGGACCCTTAAAGAGACCCAGTACTTC.

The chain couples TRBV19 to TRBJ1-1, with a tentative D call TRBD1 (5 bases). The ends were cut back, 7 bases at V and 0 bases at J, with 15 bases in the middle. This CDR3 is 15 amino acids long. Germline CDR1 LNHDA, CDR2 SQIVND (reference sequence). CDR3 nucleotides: TGTGCCAGTACCCCACAGGCAGGGCTGAACACTGAAGCTTTCTTT. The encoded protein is CASTPQAGLNTEAFF.

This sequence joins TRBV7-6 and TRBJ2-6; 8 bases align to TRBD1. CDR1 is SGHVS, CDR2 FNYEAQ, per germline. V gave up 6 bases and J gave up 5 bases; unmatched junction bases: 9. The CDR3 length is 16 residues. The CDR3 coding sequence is TGTGCCAGCAGTCTGGACAGGGCCCGACGGGCCAACGTCCTGACTTTC. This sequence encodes CASSLDRARRANVLTF.

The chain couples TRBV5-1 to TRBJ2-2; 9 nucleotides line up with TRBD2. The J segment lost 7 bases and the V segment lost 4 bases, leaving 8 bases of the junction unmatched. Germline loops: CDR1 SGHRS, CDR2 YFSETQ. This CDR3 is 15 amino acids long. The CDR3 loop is CASSVGLASGGELFF. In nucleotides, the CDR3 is TGCGCCAGCAGCGTGGGACTAGCCAGCGGCGGGGAGCTGTTTTTT.